Presented here are 27 T cell receptor beta chains from one specimen sequenced in a study of regulatory T cells in long-lasting Graves disease. As for time point: persistent/refractory GD, antithyroid drugs over 5 years with positive TRAb. PBMCs were the source of the RNA used for TCR sequencing. The authors built TCR beta libraries using iRepertoire HTBI primers and Arm-PCR of CDR3 regions. Via MiXCR, TCRdb re-called the multiplex PCR reads, giving one row per CDR3 protein. Found here are approximately 290,000 distinct CDR3 sequences, around 20% of them singletons; the top ten hold approximately 60%. Sample: peripheral blood mononuclear cells (PBMCs), taken when the disease was refractory, from a patient treated with antithyroid drugs. These receptors all stem from a female donor with Graves disease.

The rearrangement joins TRBV20-1 to TRBJ1-6; D remains unclear. Germline lookup yields CDR1 DFQATT and CDR2 SNEGSKA (reference sequence). Deletions cut 3 bases from V and 2 bases from J, with 5 bases between. The CDR3 covers 13 residues. For the CDR3, the DNA is TGCAGTGCTAGCGGCCCCTATAATTCACCCCTCCACTTT. Translating gives CSASGPYNSPLHF.

This clonotype has just a few counts. The chain combines TRBV7-9 with TRBJ1-2; tentatively, D is TRBD1 (5 bases). Germline loops: CDR1 SEHNR, CDR2 FQNEAQ (reference sequence). Trimming removed 8 bases at V and 7 bases at J, with 20 bases between. The CDR3 contains 14 residues. The CDR3 sequence is CASRAQAPRGGYTF. The CDR3 DNA reads TGTGCCAGCCGGGCCCAGGCACCAAGGGGTGGCTACACCTTC. Looking up the rest from reference TRBV7-9 and TRBJ1-2 gives the full variable domain: DTGVSQNPRHKITKRGQNVTFRCDPISEHNRLYWYRQTLGQGPEFLTYFQNEAQLEKSRLLSDRFSAERPKGSFSTLEIQRTEQGDSAMYLCASRAQAPRGGYTFGSGTRLTVV.

V and J are TRBV6-1 and TRBJ1-2, with D maybe TRBD1 (6 bases). The CDR3 sequence is 16 residues long. Germline lookup yields CDR1 MNHNS and CDR2 SASEGT. V was trimmed by 10 bases and J by 3 bases, leaving 24 bases between them. The CDR3 loop is CATGTGAGVYDYGYTF. The CDR3 DNA follows: TGTGCCACCGGGACCGGAGCAGGGGTTTACGACTATGGCTACACCTTC.

This chain joins TRBV15 and TRBJ1-1; D possibly corresponds to TRBD1 (5 bases). Deletions cut 8 bases from V and 1 base from J, with 8 bases between. This CDR3 is built from 12 residues. Germline CDR1 reads LNHNV; CDR2 reads YYDKDF (reference sequence). The CDR3 region is CATGHKNTEAFF. The CDR3 DNA sequence: TGTGCCACCGGACATAAGAACACTGAAGCTTTCTTT.

In this sample, this clonotype turned up many times. The chain joins TRBV6-5 to TRBJ1-2; D is uncertain. Trimming shortened V by 2 bases and J by 7 bases, and 14 bases separated the two germline ends. The CDR3 has 14 residues. Germline CDR1 reads MNHEY; CDR2 reads SVGAGI. The CDR3 is CASSYGEGWSGYTF. CDR3 coding DNA: TGTGCCAGCAGTTACGGCGAGGGCTGGAGTGGCTACACCTTC.

This clonotype has ten or more counts. This chain connects TRBV27 to TRBJ1-2, with D hard to call. CDR3 length: 14 amino acids. Germline values: CDR1 MNHEY, CDR2 SMNVEV (reference sequence). Trimming pared 0 bases from V and 6 bases from J, leaving 11 bases between. Here the CDR3 reads CASSLSEGWDGYTF. The CDR3 coding sequence is TGTGCCAGCAGTTTATCAGAGGGATGGGATGGCTACACCTTC.

This clonotype was found many times. V and J are TRBV6-1 and TRBJ1-1, with TRBD1 as a possible D gene (6 bases). From germline, CDR1 is MNHNS and CDR2 SASEGT. Trimming removed 5 bases from V and 10 bases from J, with 11 bases in between. CDR3 size: 11 residues. The CDR3 spells CASSTGRRAFF. Here the CDR3 DNA reads TGTGCCAGCAGTACAGGGAGGCGAGCTTTCTTT.

The chain carries TRBV13 and TRBJ1-1, with D unclear. Germline lookup yields CDR1 PRHDT and CDR2 FYEKMQ (reference sequence). The CDR3 totals 14 residues. Trimming cost V 1 base and J 0 bases, with 6 bases left between them. The CDR3 here is CASSLDPVNTEAFF. The CDR3 DNA follows: TGTGCCAGCAGCTTAGATCCCGTGAACACTGAAGCTTTCTTT.

This clonotype appeared a few times. The chain carries TRBV6-2 or TRBV6-3 and TRBJ1-4, with a weak D call TRBD1 (6 bases). Trimming took 7 bases from V and 8 from J, leaving 14 bases between them. The germline V gene has CDR1 MNHEY and CDR2 SVGEGT. CDR3 size: 13 residues. The CDR3 bases are TGTGCCAGCAAAACAGGGAGCACGGAAAAACTGTTTTTT. This sequence encodes CASKTGSTEKLFF.

This clonotype was observed many times. The rearrangement links TRBV11-2 to TRBJ2-2, with a possible D match to TRBD2 (5 bases). The V end lost 7 bases, the J end lost 6 bases, and 12 bases lay between the germline ends. CDR3 length: 13 amino acids. From germline, CDR1 is SGHAT and CDR2 FQNNGV. The CDR3 region has the DNA TGTGCCAGCAATCCTACCGGGGCCGGGGAGCTGTTTTTT. Residues: CASNPTGAGELFF. Full variable domain (outside the CDR3, taken from reference TRBV11-2 and TRBJ2-2): EAGVAQSPRYKIIEKRQSVAFWCNPISGHATLYWYQQILGQGPKLLIQFQNNGVVDDSQLPKDRFSAERLKGVDSTLKIQPAKLEDSAVYLCASNPTGAGELFFGEGSRLTVL.

This clonotype was found many times. The chain employs TRBV11-2 and TRBJ2-7; 8 bases line up with TRBD2. In germline, CDR1 is SGHAT, CDR2 FQNNGV. V shed 5 bases and J 3 bases; nucleotides not matched to a gene: 18. This CDR3 region has 18 residues. CDR3 DNA sequence: TGTGCCAGCAGCCGACTTACTAGCGGCCCCACCCGTGGCTACGAGCAGTACTTC. Translated: CASSRLTSGPTRGYEQYF.

This clonotype was seen only a few times. The chain employs TRBV6-2 or TRBV6-3 and TRBJ1-3; tentatively, D is TRBD1 (5 bases). Germline V gene lookup returns CDR1 MNHEY and CDR2 SVGEGT. CDR3 length: 12 amino acids. Between the trimmed V and J ends, which lost 7 bases and 2 bases, there was a span of 6 bases. DNA of the CDR3: TGTGCCAGCAAGACAGCTGGAAACACCATATATTTT. It yields the protein CASKTAGNTIYF.

The table lists this clonotype with many counts. The chain carries TRBV12-3 or TRBV12-4 and TRBJ2-4, with 9 bases aligning to TRBD2. CDR3 length equals 18 residues. The trim removed 5 bases at V and 0 bases at J, leaving 11 bases unmatched. CDR3: CASSPGRLAEIAKNIQYF. Written as DNA, the CDR3 is TGTGCCAGCAGTCCCGGTAGACTAGCGGAGATAGCCAAAAACATTCAGTACTTC.

This clonotype was observed a handful of times. The chain joins TRBV30 to TRBJ2-7, with D possibly matching TRBD1 (6 bases). The CDR3 contains 13 residues. Germline V gene sequence: CDR1 GTSNPN, CDR2 SVGIG (reference sequence). Trimming stripped 1 base from V and 3 bases from J, with 10 bases between. The CDR3 protein is CAWSGQALYEQYF. The CDR3 DNA is TGTGCCTGGAGTGGACAGGCCCTCTACGAGCAGTACTTC.

This clonotype showed up just a few times. The rearrangement joins TRBV6-1 to TRBJ2-7; 9 bases line up with TRBD1. Trimming took 6 bases from V and 1 from J; bases not matched to a gene: 7. Germline CDR1 and CDR2: MNHNS and SASEGT. The CDR3 covers 15 residues. In nucleotides, the CDR3 is TGTGCCAGCAGCCCCGGGACAGGGATTTCCTACGAGCAGTACTTC. As protein: CASSPGTGISYEQYF.

V gene TRBV4-2 combines with J gene TRBJ2-2; no clear D gene. V lost 0 bases, J lost 4 bases, and 6 bases lay in between. The CDR3 covers 14 residues. Germline V gene lookup returns CDR1 LGHNA and CDR2 YNFKEQ. CDR3 sequence: CASSQDWRTGELFF. The CDR3, as DNA: TGTGCCAGCAGCCAAGATTGGCGCACCGGGGAGCTGTTTTTT.

Only one count was recorded for this clonotype. A read error is the likely source, as a far larger clone sits one nucleotide away. The chain couples TRBV7-9 to TRBJ1-6; D gene ambiguous. The CDR3 totals 13 residues. Germline V CDR1 and CDR2: SEHNR, FQNEAQ (reference sequence). Here the CDR3 reads CASSPQAGSPPHF. The CDR3, as DNA: TGTGCCAGCAGCCCACAAGCAGGTTCACCCCCCCACTTT.

The chain uses TRBV30 and TRBJ1-2; D gene unclear. V lost 8 bases and J 4 bases, leaving 14 bases between the germline ends. Germline V CDR1 and CDR2: GTSNPN, SVGIG (reference sequence). The CDR3 sequence is 12 residues long. The CDR3 reads CAGLQSAYGYTF. The CDR3, as DNA: TGTGCCGGACTACAGTCCGCCTATGGCTACACCTTC.

This clonotype has only a few counts. V gene TRBV7-3 combines with J gene TRBJ2-2; 8 bases align to TRBD2. V lost 9 bases to trimming and J lost 4 bases; unmatched junction nucleotides: 1. CDR1 is SGHTA, CDR2 FQGTGA, per germline. The CDR3 has 12 amino acids. This CDR3 reads CASAGGTGELFF. The CDR3 bases are TGTGCCAGTGCGGGGGGCACCGGGGAGCTGTTTTTT.

A few counts support this clonotype. This chain uses TRBV6-5 with TRBJ2-5, with 7 bases identical to TRBD1. The CDR3 loop spans 15 amino acids. Germline V CDR1 and CDR2: MNHEY, SVGAGI. Trimming removed 2 bases from V and 4 bases from J; junction bases left unmatched: 7. The CDR3 loop is CASSYGRGRGETQYF. The CDR3 nucleotides read TGTGCCAGCAGTTACGGAAGGGGGCGCGGAGAGACCCAGTACTTC.

This clonotype was counted many times. The chain joins TRBV2 to TRBJ2-5, with D possibly TRBD2 on 5 matching bases. The CDR3 covers 13 residues. V lost 5 bases to trimming and J lost 3 bases, with 10 bases between them. Looked up from germline, CDR1 is SNHLY and CDR2 is FYNNEI. The CDR3: CASSSEREETQYF. For the CDR3, the DNA is TGTGCCAGCAGTAGTGAGAGGGAAGAGACCCAGTACTTC.

This clonotype turned up a few times. The V gene is TRBV4-1, the J gene TRBJ1-4; D unresolved. The CDR3 is 15 residues long. V was cut by 2 bases and J by 5 bases, with 12 bases left in between. Per germline, CDR1 MGHRA and CDR2 YSYEKL. The CDR3 DNA reads TGCGCCAGCAGCCAAAGGGCTCAATCCAATGAAAAACTGTTTTTT. It yields the protein CASSQRAQSNEKLFF.

The gene calls are TRBV28 and TRBJ2-5; D is unclear. Germline V lookup: CDR1 MDHEN, CDR2 SYDVKM. V was cut by 4 bases and J by 0 bases, with 9 bases left in between. This CDR3 is built from 14 residues. CDR3 sequence: CASSSRSNQETQYF. In DNA, the CDR3 is TGTGCCAGCAGTTCGAGGAGTAACCAAGAGACCCAGTACTTC.

This clonotype was recorded at least ten times. The CDR3 sequence is CASSTNQGKGGYTF. The CDR3 region has the DNA TGTGCCAGCAGTACCAATCAGGGGAAGGGTGGCTACACCTTC. The V gene is TRBV12-3 or TRBV12-4, the J gene TRBJ1-2, with a possible D match to TRBD1 (6 bases). This CDR3 is built from 14 residues. The V end lost 5 bases, the J end lost 7 bases, and 17 bases lay between the germline ends.

The sample holds many counts of this clonotype. The V gene is TRBV6-1, the J gene TRBJ2-7, with unresolved D. The CDR3 has 11 amino acids. CDR1 and CDR2 (germline): MNHNS, SASEGT. Trimming took off 6 bases at V and 2 bases at J, with 5 bases between the two ends. DNA of the CDR3: TGTGCCAGCAGCAATACCTACGAGCAGTACTTC. Its translation is CASSNTYEQYF.

The V call is TRBV7-2, the J call TRBJ2-7; 11 bases fit TRBD1. The V gene end was trimmed by 0 bases and the J gene end by 2 bases; junction bases not matched to a gene: 3. CDR3 length: 16 amino acids. Germline V gene lookup returns CDR1 SGHTA and CDR2 FQGNSA. CDR3 DNA: TGTGCCAGCAGCTTAGCCCCGGGACAGGGGGCCTACGAGCAGTACTTC. Its protein product is CASSLAPGQGAYEQYF.

This chain uses TRBV7-9 with TRBJ1-1; the D is unclear. The CDR3 runs 10 residues. With 5 bases removed from V and 5 bases from J, the gap between germline ends came to 3 bases. Germline V lookup: CDR1 SEHNR, CDR2 FQNEAQ (reference sequence). The CDR3 reads CASSPTEAFF. The CDR3 bases are TGTGCCAGCAGCCCGACTGAAGCTTTCTTT. The full variable domain, completed using reference TRBV7-9 and TRBJ1-1, is DTGVSQNPRHKITKRGQNVTFRCDPISEHNRLYWYRQTLGQGPEFLTYFQNEAQLEKSRLLSDRFSAERPKGSFSTLEIQRTEQGDSAMYLCASSPTEAFFGQGTRLTVV.